A selection of T cell receptor beta chains follows, all from one sample in a study of blood T cell repertoires in COVID-19. The table came from immunoSEQ multiplex PCR; TCRdb's copy has only in-frame clones and leaves some out. This repertoire shows 130,000 to 150,000 clones, about 88% found once; its top ten account for roughly a tenth. Source material: peripheral blood. The receptors originated from a middle-aged man with active or convalescent COVID-19. Each CDR3 is given with its conserved first and last residue. The D gene is left open where the match is weak. Clone size is given for some rows only: seen once, a few or many times, or a class if the clone is expanded.

v_gene,j_gene,abundance,d_gene,CDR3nt,CDR3aa
TRBV30,TRBJ2-6,.,.,TGTGCCTGGAGGAGTTCTGGGGCCAACGTCCTGACTTTC,CAWRSSGANVLTF
TRBV24-1,TRBJ2-2,.,.,TGTGCCACCAGTGAGCCAGGGGAGTCCGGGGAGCTGTTTTTT,CATSEPGESGELFF
TRBV24-1,TRBJ2-3,.,.,TGTGCCACCAGTGATTTAGGGAGCGGCCCTAGCACAGATACGCAGTATTTT,CATSDLGSGPSTDTQYF
TRBV28,TRBJ1-6,.,.,TGTGCCGGGCAGCGTCAGGACAGATTCAATTCACCCCTCCACTTT,CAGQRQDRFNSPLHF
TRBV28,TRBJ2-6,.,.,TGTGCCAGCAGAAGGGGCGATTCCTCTGGGGCCAACGTCCTGACTTTC,CASRRGDSSGANVLTF
TRBV5-1,TRBJ2-7,.,TRBD1,TGCGCCAGCAGCCGATCGACAGGGACCTACGAGCAGTACTTC,CASSRSTGTYEQYF
TRBV7-2,TRBJ1-2,.,TRBD1,TGTGCCAGCAGCCTGGGACAGGGATATGGCTACACCTTC,CASSLGQGYGYTF
TRBV4-2,TRBJ1-6,once,TRBD1,TGTGCCAGCAGCCAAGACATACAGGGGGTGGGGGGTTCACCCCTCCACTTT,CASSQDIQGVGGSPLHF
TRBV29-1,TRBJ2-4,.,.,TGCAGCGTCACCGACAGGTCCAAAAACATTCAGTACTTC,CSVTDRSKNIQYF
TRBV9,TRBJ1-2,.,TRBD1,TGTGCCAGCAGCGAGGACAGGGGGGACTATGGCTACACCTTC,CASSEDRGDYGYTF
TRBV9,TRBJ2-1,.,.,TGTGCCAGCAGCATCGCACAGAGCTCCTACAATGAGCAGTTCTTC,CASSIAQSSYNEQFF
TRBV3-1/TRBV3-2,TRBJ1-1,.,TRBD1,TGTGCCAGCAGCCGGGACAGAACTAAAGCTTTCTTT,CASSRDRTKAFF
TRBV9,TRBJ1-6,once,.,TGTGCCAGCAGCCCCCAGTCCAAACCTAATTCACCCCTCCACTTT,CASSPQSKPNSPLHF
TRBV7-9,TRBJ2-2,.,TRBD1,TGTGCCAGCAGCCCGGGACAGGGGAACACCGGGGAGCTGTTTTTT,CASSPGQGNTGELFF
TRBV10-2,TRBJ2-5,.,TRBD2,TGCGCCAGCAGTGAGTTTTTGCTAGCGGGAGGGCCTGCGGAGGGGAAGACCCAGTACTTC,CASSEFLLAGGPAEGKTQYF
TRBV28,TRBJ1-1,.,.,TGTGCCAGCACCGGGAACACTGAAGCTTTCTTT,CASTGNTEAFF
TRBV9,TRBJ2-7,few,TRBD2,TGTGCCAGCAGTTCCGGACTAGCGGGAGGGAGGTACGAGCAGTACTTC,CASSSGLAGGRYEQYF
TRBV28,TRBJ2-1,.,TRBD2,TGTGCCAGCAGTTTATCGGGACTAGCTAAAAATGAGCAGTTCTTC,CASSLSGLAKNEQFF
TRBV5-6,TRBJ2-5,.,TRBD2,TGTGCCAGCAGCCCAACCCTTAGCGGGAGTGAGACCCAGTACTTC,CASSPTLSGSETQYF
TRBV2,TRBJ1-5,.,TRBD1,TGTGCCAGCAGTACACAGGGGGCAGTTGGCAATCAGCCCCAGCATTTT,CASSTQGAVGNQPQHF
TRBV24-1,TRBJ1-4,.,.,TGTGCCACCAGTGAGGCAGGTGCAACTAATGAAAAACTGTTTTTT,CATSEAGATNEKLFF
TRBV7-6,TRBJ1-4,.,.,TGTGCCAGCAGCCTCCGACAGAGCCGTAATGAAAAACTGTTTTTT,CASSLRQSRNEKLFF
TRBV30,TRBJ2-7,.,TRBD2,TGTGCCTGGAGAAAGAACGTGGGACTAACCTACGAGCAGTACTTC,CAWRKNVGLTYEQYF
TRBV28,TRBJ1-3,few,.,TGTGCCAGCAGCTGGGCTCCCCAAAGGGGAAACACCATATATTTT,CASSWAPQRGNTIYF
TRBV11-2,TRBJ2-4,.,.,TGTGCCAGCAGCTTAAGTAGGACAGCATTAGCCAAAAACATTCAGTACTTC,CASSLSRTALAKNIQYF
TRBV27,TRBJ2-7,.,TRBD2,TGTGCCAGCAGTGCCTTAGCGGGAGGGAACGAGCAGTACTTC,CASSALAGGNEQYF
TRBV5-4,TRBJ2-3,.,.,TGTGCCAGCAGCCGATCGCACGGACAGAGAGCTGGAGATACGCAGTATTTT,CASSRSHGQRAGDTQYF
TRBV5-1,TRBJ2-6,.,TRBD1,TGCGCCAGCAGCTGGGACAGGGTAAACTTACTTTCAAGTGGGGCCAACGTCCTGACTTTC,CASSWDRVNLLSSGANVLTF
TRBV9,TRBJ2-1,.,TRBD2,TGTGCCAGCAGCGTAGCGATAGTAGCGGGAGAGCAGTTCTTC,CASSVAIVAGEQFF
TRBV7-9,TRBJ2-3,.,TRBD2,TGTGCCAGCAGCGGAAGGTCGACTAGCGGGAGTACAGATACGCAGTATTTT,CASSGRSTSGSTDTQYF
TRBV9,TRBJ2-1,.,.,TGTGCCAGCAGCGTAGAGGACAGTAGCTACAATGAGCAGTTCTTC,CASSVEDSSYNEQFF
TRBV18,TRBJ2-7,.,TRBD2,TGTGCCAGCTCACCGTCCGGGACTAGCGGGAGTTACGAGCAGTACTTC,CASSPSGTSGSYEQYF
TRBV4-2,TRBJ2-1,.,TRBD1,TGTGCCAGCAGCCAAGAACAGGGGGCCTTTGGTGAGCAGTTCTTC,CASSQEQGAFGEQFF
TRBV2,TRBJ2-7,.,.,TGTGCCAGCAGTGATAGCAGGGATAAAGTCGAGCAGTACTTC,CASSDSRDKVEQYF
TRBV5-1,TRBJ2-2,.,TRBD1,TGCGCCAGCAGCCCCGGACAGGGGCACACCGGGGAGCTGTTTTTT,CASSPGQGHTGELFF
TRBV5-1,TRBJ2-1,.,.,TGCGCCAGCAGCTTCGACAGGTCCTACAATGAGCAGTTCTTC,CASSFDRSYNEQFF
TRBV4-1,TRBJ1-1,.,.,TGCGCCAGCAGCCGGAAGGACAGCGTGAACACTGAAGCTTTCTTT,CASSRKDSVNTEAFF
TRBV27,TRBJ2-7,.,TRBD2,TGTGCCAGCAGTTTCGGGGGGACTTCCTACGAGCAGTACTTC,CASSFGGTSYEQYF